Below, 11 T cell receptor beta chains from the same sample are listed, as sequenced in a study of early T cells in non-severe SARS-CoV-2 infection (dated by TCRdb to the early 2020s). To prepare the library, 5' RACE was applied. These reads were obtained on a NextSeq 500. The raw public reads went through TCRdb reprocessing: fastp at Q25, MiXCR clone calling, in-frame beta chains kept. Each entry merges the rows of one CDR3 protein and shows their most common DNA and genes. A total of roughly 77,000 distinct CDR3 sequences appear in this sample, around 12% of them only once. In total, the top ten clones hold 4.5% of the sample. The sequencing sample was made of whole blood. Receptor source: an adult who was a healthcare worker with PCR-confirmed SARS-CoV-2 infection or an uninfected control (not recorded which).

This clonotype has more than one count but fewer than ten. The DNA for the CDR3 is TGCGCCAGCAGCTCCTTCAATTGGACAGACCCGAACACAGATACGCAGTATTTT. Translating gives CASSSFNWTDPNTDTQYF. The chain uses TRBV4-1 and TRBJ2-3; TRBD1 might be the D (6 bases). The CDR3 totals 18 residues. Deletions cut 5 bases from V and 2 bases from J, with 23 bases between. CDR1 and CDR2 (germline): MGHRA, YSYEKL.

This clonotype has ten or more counts. The chain recombines TRBV29-1 with TRBJ1-1; 8 bases map to TRBD1. CDR1 and CDR2 from the germline V gene are SQVTM and ANQGSEA. The CDR3 is made up of 12 amino acids. V shed 7 bases and J 5 bases; nucleotides not matched to a gene: 6. This chain's CDR3 is CSARTGSTEAFF. In DNA, the CDR3 is TGCAGCGCTCGGACAGGGAGTACTGAAGCTTTCTTT.

This clonotype occurred many times. The J gene is TRBJ2-5, the V gene TRBV12-3 or TRBV12-4; the match to TRBD2 covers 7 bases. The V segment lost 6 bases and the J segment 5 bases; nucleotides outside the gene matches: 9. The CDR3 sequence is 14 residues long. Here the CDR3 reads CASSFREAAETQYF. The CDR3 bases are TGTGCCAGCAGCTTTCGGGAGGCGGCGGAGACCCAGTACTTC.

There are many counts of this clonotype. The V call is TRBV5-1, the J call TRBJ2-7, with D perhaps given as TRBD1 or TRBD2 (7 bases each). V lost 7 bases, J lost 2 bases, and 19 bases lay in between. This CDR3 is 15 amino acids long. Germline CDR1 SGHRS, CDR2 YFSETQ. The CDR3 nucleotides read TGCGCCAGCCGTGGGGAGGGGGCGCGAACCTACGAGCAGTACTTC. It encodes CASRGEGARTYEQYF.

This clonotype came up a few times. The genes are TRBV10-3 and TRBJ2-1, with D perhaps matching TRBD1 (5 bases). The CDR3 contains 12 residues. Germline assignment: CDR1 ENHRY and CDR2 SYGVKD. V lost 6 bases, J lost 6 bases, and 9 bases lay in between. The CDR3 spells CAIREDSNEQFF. CDR3 coding DNA: TGTGCCATCAGAGAAGACAGCAATGAGCAGTTCTTC.

This clonotype was detected a few times. The rearrangement uses TRBV29-1 and TRBJ2-3; 15 bases fit TRBD2. CDR3 length equals 17 residues. Unmatched junction bases numbered 5, after V lost 4 bases and J lost 0 bases. The germline V gene has CDR1 SQVTM and CDR2 ANQGSEA. The CDR3 coding sequence is TGCAGCGTTGGAGGACTAGCGGGAGGGACCAGCACAGATACGCAGTATTTT. It is translated as CSVGGLAGGTSTDTQYF.

This clonotype was seen more than once but under ten times. The J gene is TRBJ2-7, the V gene TRBV15, with D possibly being TRBD1 (6 bases). Germline V CDR1 and CDR2: LNHNV, YYDKDF (reference sequence). The CDR3 spans 17 residues. V dropped 4 bases and J dropped 2 bases, with 21 bases sitting between them. The CDR3 region has the DNA TGTGCCACCAGCAAAGATCTCTACGGGGACAATGCCTACGAGCAGTACTTC. This gives the protein CATSKDLYGDNAYEQYF.

This clonotype appeared a few times. The V gene is TRBV5-1, the J gene TRBJ2-5; the match to TRBD2 covers 15 bases. The CDR3 covers 14 residues. V lost 4 bases, J lost 11 bases, and 6 bases stayed unmatched. Germline values: CDR1 SGHRS, CDR2 YFSETQ. For the CDR3, the DNA is TGCGCCAGCAGCCAGGGACTAGCGGGGGGCCTACAGTACTTC. Its translation is CASSQGLAGGLQYF.

This clonotype was recorded many times. The CDR3 is CASSLESSYNEQFF. The DNA of the CDR3 is TGTGCCAGCAGCTTAGAAAGCTCCTACAATGAGCAGTTCTTC. V usage is TRBV7-9 and J usage is TRBJ2-1; no clear D gene. The V end lost 1 base, the J end lost 0 bases, and 4 bases lay between the germline ends. This CDR3 spans 14 amino acids. Germline CDR1 reads SEHNR; CDR2 reads FQNEAQ (reference sequence).

Only a few counts were recorded for this clonotype. The chain links TRBV6-2 or TRBV6-3 to TRBJ1-5; D is possibly TRBD1 (6 bases). This CDR3 has 15 residues. V was cut by 2 bases and J by 5 bases, with 13 bases left in between. The germline gives CDR1 MNHEY, CDR2 SVGEGT. The CDR3, as DNA: TGTGCCAGCAGTTACGCCGGGGGCGTGGATCAGCCCCAGCATTTT. Amino acid sequence: CASSYAGGVDQPQHF.

The rearrangement joins TRBV6-1 to TRBJ2-7; D not certain. Looked up from germline, CDR1 is MNHNS and CDR2 is SASEGT. This CDR3 region has 14 residues. The V gene lost 5 bases and the J gene lost 1 base, with 12 bases spanning the gap. CDR3 amino acids: CASSHTGSSYEQYF. Written as DNA, the CDR3 is TGTGCCAGCAGTCATACCGGGTCGTCCTACGAGCAGTACTTC.